The 11 T cell receptor beta chains below all came from one sample that was sequenced in a study of blood T cells in healthy people across ages. A second PCR, run for roughly 7 to 12 cycles, used a sample-barcoded 5' primer plus a J-beta primer mix. TCRdb independently ran MiXCR on the 5' RACE reads; one entry per CDR3 protein. The sample carries over a million distinct CDR3 sequences, 35% to 50% recorded once. The specimen was blood. Receptors were obtained from a woman between 55 and 75 years old in good health.

This clonotype was seen a handful of times. The chain is built from TRBV9 and TRBJ2-6, with TRBD1 matching over 8 bases. CDR3 length: 19 residues. Losses at the gene ends were 3 bases for V and 0 bases for J; bases not matched to a gene: 11. In germline, CDR1 is SGDLS, CDR2 YYNGEE. The CDR3 DNA follows: TGTGCCAGCAGCGGCCGACAGGGGAGTCTAAGCTCTGGGGCCAACGTCCTGACTTTC. The encoded protein is CASSGRQGSLSSGANVLTF.

The gene calls are TRBV7-2 and TRBJ2-3; D is possibly TRBD1 or TRBD2 (5 bases each). Germline-derived CDR1 and CDR2 are SGHTA and FQGNSA. V was cut by 4 bases and J by 1 base, with 24 bases left in between. This CDR3 is built from 19 residues. This chain's CDR3 is CASSSQWGGGVFRTDTQYF. The CDR3 DNA is TGTGCCAGCAGCTCTCAATGGGGTGGGGGAGTTTTCCGCACAGATACGCAGTATTTT.

J is TRBJ2-7 and V is TRBV7-6; weak D call: TRBD1 (6 bases). CDR3 size: 14 residues. Germline assignment: CDR1 SGHVS and CDR2 FNYEAQ. V gave up 4 bases and J gave up 2 bases, with 12 bases separating them. The CDR3 region is CASSSAGVPYEQYF. CDR3 DNA sequence: TGTGCCAGCAGCTCGGCAGGGGTACCCTACGAGCAGTACTTC.

The chain couples TRBV29-1 to TRBJ2-7; TRBD2 agrees at 12 bases. The trim removed 7 bases at V and 6 bases at J, leaving 13 bases unmatched. CDR3 size: 15 residues. Per germline, CDR1 SQVTM and CDR2 ANQGSEA. The CDR3 DNA follows: TGCAGCGCTGGGGGCCCTAGCGGGAGGGGAGGCGAGCAGTACTTC. The encoded protein is CSAGGPSGRGGEQYF.

The gene calls are TRBV12-3 or TRBV12-4 and TRBJ1-1; 11 positions match TRBD1. The CDR3 totals 14 residues. J was trimmed by 5 bases and V by 6 bases; bases with no gene match: 5. This CDR3 is CASSQDRGRTEAFF. The CDR3 region has the DNA TGTGCCAGCAGCCAGGACAGGGGGCGAACTGAAGCTTTCTTT.

V usage is TRBV20-1 and J usage is TRBJ1-1; 7 nucleotides agree with TRBD1. This CDR3 region has 14 residues. J gave up 1 base and V 0 bases, and 2 bases lay outside the gene matches. Germline-derived CDR1 and CDR2 are DFQATT and SNEGSKA (reference sequence). The CDR3 DNA reads TGCAGTGCTAGAGACGGACAGGAGAACACTGAAGCTTTCTTT. This sequence encodes CSARDGQENTEAFF.

The J gene is TRBJ2-7, the V gene TRBV14, with TRBD2 identical over 8 bases. The germline V gene has CDR1 SGHDN and CDR2 FVKESK. With 4 bases clipped from V and 0 bases from J, the junction kept 5 bases outside the gene matches. The CDR3 is 15 residues long. The CDR3 spells CASSPSGGVSYEQYF. The CDR3 region has the DNA TGTGCCAGCAGCCCCAGCGGGGGTGTCTCCTACGAGCAGTACTTC. The variable domain in full, completed from reference TRBV14 and TRBJ2-7, reads EAGVTQFPSHSVIEKGQTVTLRCDPISGHDNLYWYRRVMGKEIKFLLHFVKESKQDESGMPNNRFLAERTGGTYSTLKVQPAELEDSGVYFCASSPSGGVSYEQYFGPGTRLTVT.

The V call is TRBV27, the J call TRBJ2-1; 12 bases are a match to TRBD2. There are 18 residues in the CDR3. V was clipped by 0 bases and J by 3 bases; unmatched bases: 6. Germline V gives CDR1 MNHEY, CDR2 SMNVEV (reference sequence). This CDR3 reads CASSLSTGLAGYYNEQFF. The DNA for the CDR3 is TGTGCCAGCAGTTTATCGACGGGACTAGCGGGTTACTACAATGAGCAGTTCTTC.

This clonotype was counted a single time. At one boundary the junction diverges from the germline segment, which might be a read error. This sequence joins TRBV5-1 and TRBJ2-5; 16 nucleotides agree with TRBD2. The germline V gene has CDR1 SGHRS and CDR2 YFSETQ. The CDR3 is made up of 17 amino acids. CDR3 coding DNA: TGCACCAGCAGCTTGGAAGGGACTAGCGGGAGGGCCTACGAGCGGTACTTC. It is translated as CTSSLEGTSGRAYERYF.

In this sample, this clonotype turned up many times. The chain uses TRBV10-3 and TRBJ2-7; 7 nucleotides line up with TRBD2. The CDR3 sequence is 14 residues long. The junction had 7 bases not matched to a gene; V was cut back by 6 bases and J by 2 bases. Germline CDR1 ENHRY, CDR2 SYGVKD. In DNA form, the CDR3 reads TGTGCCATCAGGCCAGCGGGAACCACCTACGAGCAGTACTTC. Protein product: CAIRPAGTTYEQYF.

The rearrangement links TRBV4-2 to TRBJ2-1; a possible D gene is TRBD2 (6 bases). The end of the DNA fits TRBJ2-7 better, so the J call may be wrong. This CDR3 has 16 amino acids. Looked up from germline, CDR1 is LGHNA and CDR2 is YNFKEQ. CDR3 sequence (DNA): TGTGCCAGCAGCCAAGAGACTAGTGGGAGCTACAATGAGCAGTACTTC. Its protein is CASSQETSGSYNEQYF.